Listed here are 6 T cell receptor beta chains from one sample, sequenced in a study of cytomegalovirus exposure and HLA in healthy donors. TCRdb keeps only in-frame clones here, not all; method: immunoSEQ multiplex PCR. This table has over 200,000 clones, 90% appearing once. Specimen: PBMCs. Every receptor here comes from a woman aged 25 to 39 in good health and CMV-seronegative.

The J gene is TRBJ1-5, the V gene TRBV6-1; D gene uncertain. The CDR3 loop spans 13 amino acids. Per germline, CDR1 MNHNS and CDR2 SASEGT. Trimming took off 2 bases at V and 5 bases at J, with 7 bases between the two ends. The DNA for the CDR3 is TGTGCCAGCAGTGAAAACAGTTATCAGCCCCAGCATTTT. Amino acid sequence: CASSENSYQPQHF.

V gene TRBV2 combines with J gene TRBJ2-7, with no clear D. The CDR3 is 14 amino acids. Germline CDR1 SNHLY, CDR2 FYNNEI. The V and J ends lost 7 bases and 3 bases respectively, with 16 bases between them. The CDR3 region is CASTSPGDDYEQYF. Here the CDR3 DNA reads TGTGCCAGCACTTCTCCTGGCGACGACTACGAGCAGTACTTC.

As to this clone: This specimen includes other DNA sequences encoding the same CDR3. The chain uses TRBV5-1 and TRBJ2-7, with D uncertain. The CDR3 has 13 amino acids. V lost 0 bases to trimming and J lost 4 bases, with 8 bases between them. CDR1 and CDR2 from the germline V gene are SGHRS and YFSETQ. The CDR3 loop reads CASSLEAAYEQYF. The CDR3 coding sequence is TGCGCCAGCAGCTTGGAGGCAGCATACGAGCAGTACTTC.

The count of this clone is one. The chain has TRBV7-7 and TRBJ2-2; 9 bases align to TRBD2. V shed 6 bases and J 3 bases; nucleotides not matched to a gene: 11. Per the germline V gene, CDR1 is SSHAT and CDR2 is FNYEAQ (reference sequence). This CDR3 is 17 amino acids long. As DNA, the CDR3 is TGTGCCAGCAGTCCGACTTGGGCGGGAGGGGACACCGGGGAGCTGTTTTTT. Translated: CASSPTWAGGDTGELFF.

This sequence joins TRBV7-9 and TRBJ2-7, with a tentative D call TRBD1 (6 bases). Germline-derived CDR1 and CDR2 are SEHNR and FQNEAQ (reference sequence). This CDR3 region has 15 residues. V was cut by 6 bases and J by 1 base, with 16 bases left in between. The CDR3 region is CASRSTGKSSYEQYF. The CDR3 coding sequence is TGTGCCAGCAGATCTACAGGGAAAAGTTCCTACGAGCAGTACTTC.

The rearrangement links TRBV5-1 to TRBJ2-1; tentative D call: TRBD1 (5 bases). Germline V CDR1 and CDR2: SGHRS, YFSETQ. CDR3 length: 15 residues. Trimming cost V 2 bases and J 8 bases, with 17 bases left between them. In nucleotides, the CDR3 is TGCGCCAGCAGCTTATACGGGTACGAAGGGGATGAGCAGTTCTTC. Translating gives CASSLYGYEGDEQFF.